What follows is one T cell receptor (beta chain) and its context. The antigen is undetermined. RNA transcripts were the template for amplifying TCR beta CDR3 regions. The study used the HTBI primer set for a first-round RT-PCR of the TCR CDR3. Each CDR3 protein gets one entry after TCRdb re-called the multiplex PCR reads with MiXCR. The table lists fewer than 350,000 distinct CDR3 sequences, 12% to 15% of them singletons, with 7.9% in the top ten. Germline lookup yields CDR1 DFQATT and CDR2 SNEGSKA (reference sequence). The CDR3 totals 17 residues. V shed 3 bases and J 4 bases; nucleotides not matched to a gene: 9. The record originates from a study of T cells in Graves' hyperthyroidism and ophthalmopathy. Across the study: Specimen type is peripheral blood, collected at initial diagnosis prior to any treatment.

Study-level points and caveats: Peripheral blood also featured most of the thyroid clonotypes expanded above 0.001.

The authors obtained PBMCs from roughly 9.7 ml of fresh peripheral blood. The sequencing sample was made of blood. The chain is built from TRBV20-1 and TRBJ2-2, with 12 bases aligning to TRBD2. The TCR originated in a woman between 40 and 50 years old with Graves' hyperthyroidism. CDR3 bases: TGCAGTGCTAGGGGCGGACTAGCGGGGCCGAGCACCGGGGAGCTGTTTTTT. Encoded protein: CSARGGLAGPSTGELFF.